This T cell receptor (beta chain) is drawn from a study (dated by TCRdb to 2015 to 2018). Broadly, across the study: Human CD8+ TCR repertoires recognizing immunodominant viral antigens were characterized by means of sequence and structural analyses.

As to this clonotype: The antigen it recognizes is unknown. The record has no base qualities; no much larger clone is one base away.

Ends trimmed: V by 0 bases, J by 5 bases; bases unmatched to a gene: 7. CDR1 and CDR2, looked up from the germline V gene, are MGHRA and YSYEKL. Inclusive of the bounding cysteine and phenylalanine, the CDR3 is 16 residues long. Only the CDR3 portion is preserved as DNA: 48 bases, with reading frame beginning at the first base. Summary of the overall study and its limitations: According to the report, the CD8+ TCR repertoires were highly diverse, and those specific to different immunodominant viral antigens were distinct from each other.

The run used an Illumina HiSeq 2500. In-frame beta chains were kept once TCRdb had trimmed the public reads at Q25 with fastp and called clones with MiXCR. Each CDR3 protein appears once, grouped with its most common genes and DNA. This sample's table has entries for more than 60 distinct CDR3 sequences. The chain is assembled from TRBV4-1 and TRBJ2-5; 9 bases in the middle match TRBD2. Sequenced sample: CD8+ T cells (not recorded whether cultured). The source of this sequence is a female donor. The nucleotide sequence is TGCGCCAGCAGCCAAGAAGGTTGGACTAGCGACGAGACCCAGTACTTC. Protein translation: CASSQEGWTSDETQYF.